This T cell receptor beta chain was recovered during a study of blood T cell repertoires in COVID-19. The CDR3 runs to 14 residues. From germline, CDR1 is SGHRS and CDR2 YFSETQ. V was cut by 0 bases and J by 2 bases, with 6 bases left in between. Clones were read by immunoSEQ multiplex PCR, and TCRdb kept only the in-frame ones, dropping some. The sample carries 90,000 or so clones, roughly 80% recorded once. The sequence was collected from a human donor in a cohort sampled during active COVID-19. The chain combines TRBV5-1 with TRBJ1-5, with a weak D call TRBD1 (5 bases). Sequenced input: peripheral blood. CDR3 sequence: CASSLEGGNQPQHF. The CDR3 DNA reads TGCGCCAGCAGCTTGGAAGGGGGCAATCAGCCCCAGCATTTT.